The sequence of this T cell receptor (beta chain) was determined in a study of OX40 agonist ivuxolimab in advanced cancers. Study information: Three patients got partial responses; one had hepatocellular carcinoma and two had cutaneous melanoma.

General study points: CD8+ T cells were the subset that, on average, had more expanded clones than CD4+. Patients who responded partially at 0.1-3.0 mg/kg showed clonal expansion ranking among the lowest.

Regarding this clone: The antigen is unknown.

The CDR3 is 14 residues long. CDR1 MNHNS and CDR2 SASEGT come from the germline V gene. V lost 6 bases and J 7 bases, leaving 13 bases between the germline ends. Assay: immunoSEQ multiplex PCR; the TCRdb copy retains only in-frame clones and omits some. The table records 80,000 or so clones, roughly 87% of them present only once. At cycle 4 day 1, cycle 7 day 1, and baseline, blood was sampled. This TCR was sampled from an adult with an advanced solid tumor such as melanoma, head and neck, liver or kidney cancer. The genes are TRBV6-1 and TRBJ1-6; no firm D call. The sequencing here drew on CD4+ or CD8+ T cells sorted from blood, taken in a trial of the OX40 agonist ivuxolimab. CDR3 amino acids: CASRSIPGNSPLHF. In DNA form, the CDR3 reads TGTGCCAGCAGATCAATTCCTGGCAATTCACCCCTCCACTTT.